The 8 T cell receptor beta chains below come from one sample, sequenced in a study of molecular identifiers for immune sequencing clone quantification. One entry per CDR3 protein, called by TCRdb with MiXCR from the PCR reads. Among around 480,000 distinct CDR3 sequences, around a fifth were seen once, and the ten largest hold about 0.8%. The sequencing sample was made of naive CD8+ T cells from blood, with Jurkat cell RNA spiked in. Subset of the sample: FACS-sorted CD8+CD4-CCR7+CD45RA+ naive T cells. The receptors were sampled from a human donor in good health. Some libraries in this study had Jurkat cell RNA spiked in.

This clonotype appeared a few times. The rearrangement uses TRBV27 and TRBJ2-7; D ambiguous. Germline CDR1 is MNHEY and CDR2 is SMNVEV (reference sequence). The germline V and J ends were trimmed by 6 bases and 2 bases, with 17 bases remaining between them. CDR3 size: 15 residues. This CDR3 is CASSQRTVLPYEQYF. CDR3 sequence (DNA): TGTGCCAGCAGCCAACGGACGGTCCTACCCTACGAGCAGTACTTC.

This clonotype has more than one count but fewer than ten. The genes are TRBV19 and TRBJ2-1; D assignment may be TRBD1 or TRBD2 (5 bases each). The CDR3 contains 14 residues. V lost 9 bases to trimming and J lost 0 bases, with 12 bases between them. Germline loops: CDR1 LNHDA, CDR2 SQIVND (reference sequence). The CDR3 is CASGPGSSYNEQFF. CDR3 coding DNA: TGTGCCAGCGGACCAGGGAGCTCCTACAATGAGCAGTTCTTC.

This clonotype was recorded a few times. One base away lies a much larger clone, so this may be a sequencing read error. J is TRBJ2-7 and V is TRBV6-2 or TRBV6-3; D unclear. This CDR3 has 11 residues. V lost 7 bases, J lost 3 bases, and 7 bases lay in between. Germline lookup yields CDR1 MNHEY and CDR2 SVGEGT. CDR3 region: CASTAGYEQYF. CDR3 nucleotides: TGTGCCAGCACTGCAGGCTACGAGCAGTACTTC.

Ten or more counts support this clonotype. The V and J genes are TRBV29-1 and TRBJ1-5; D remains ambiguous. Germline V lookup: CDR1 SQVTM, CDR2 ANQGSEA. Trimming removed 8 bases from V and 15 bases from J, with 11 bases in between. This CDR3 has 8 residues. Here the CDR3 DNA reads TGCAGCCCCCTGTCACTGCATTTT. Amino acid sequence: CSPLSLHF.

This clonotype showed up many times. V usage is TRBV4-1 and J usage is TRBJ2-1; D could derive from TRBD1 or TRBD2 (5 bases each). Trimming removed 6 bases at V and 9 bases at J, with 18 bases between. CDR3 size: 14 residues. The germline CDR1 and CDR2 sequences are MGHRA and YSYEKL. The CDR3 protein is CASSLDLTGGEQFF. The CDR3 bases are TGCGCCAGCAGTCTCGATCTAACAGGAGGTGAGCAGTTCTTC.

As concerns this clonotype: A much larger clone differs by one base, so this may be a read error. The conserved closing phenylalanine or tryptophan is absent in this CDR3, likely reflecting a read error. This rearrangement joins TRBV5-3 to TRBJ2-2, with D hard to call. TRBV5-3 is an open reading frame whose function is uncertain. The CDR3 loop spans 16 amino acids. The CDR3 loop reads CASSLALGGVTGELFS. DNA for the CDR3: TGTGCCAGCAGCTTGGCGCTGGGTGGCGTCACCGGGGAGCTGTTTTCT.

This clonotype came up many times. V gene TRBV6-5 combines with J gene TRBJ1-1, with D unresolved. V dropped 2 bases and J dropped 5 bases, with 9 bases sitting between them. CDR3 length equals 13 residues. CDR1 is MNHEY, CDR2 SVGAGI, per germline. The CDR3 DNA follows: TGTGCCAGCAGTTACACTGGAAGAACTGAAGCTTTCTTT. Its translation is CASSYTGRTEAFF.

The V gene is TRBV7-9, the J gene TRBJ1-2; 7 bases agree with TRBD1. The CDR3 has 15 amino acids. The germline gives CDR1 SEHNR, CDR2 FQNEAQ (reference sequence). The ends lost 3 bases at V and 4 bases at J; junction bases unmatched: 8. The CDR3 loop reads CASSFRDRDPYGYTF. The DNA for the CDR3 is TGTGCCAGCAGCTTCCGGGACAGAGACCCCTATGGCTACACCTTC.